The table lists the clone carrying this T cell receptor (beta chain) with a few counts. Its matching antigen is unknown. In TCRdb, the reads were re-called with MiXCR into one record per CDR3 protein. The data contain around 630,000 distinct CDR3 sequences, 20% to 25% of them singletons. This sample is drawn from a study of T cell repertoires in cytomegalovirus infection. The wider study: Through public TCR beta signatures, both CMV infection and matching HLA type were indicated.

This CDR3 comprises 16 residues. Trimming stripped 9 bases from V and 0 bases from J, with 17 bases between. Germline-derived CDR1 and CDR2 are LNHNV and YYDKDF (reference sequence). Whole-study findings and limits: There were carriers of CMV plus the relevant HLA, and cumulative public TCR beta family frequency identified them.

The source is a human donor in good health (CMV status not recorded). Some clones in this sample may be carry-over from other donors' samples. The source material was CD8+ T cells from PBMCs. The chain carries TRBV15 and TRBJ2-2; D is perhaps TRBD2 (6 bases). The CDR3 loop reads CATTTRYNPNTGELFF. CDR3 coding DNA: TGTGCCACAACGACTAGGTACAACCCGAACACCGGGGAGCTGTTTTTT.